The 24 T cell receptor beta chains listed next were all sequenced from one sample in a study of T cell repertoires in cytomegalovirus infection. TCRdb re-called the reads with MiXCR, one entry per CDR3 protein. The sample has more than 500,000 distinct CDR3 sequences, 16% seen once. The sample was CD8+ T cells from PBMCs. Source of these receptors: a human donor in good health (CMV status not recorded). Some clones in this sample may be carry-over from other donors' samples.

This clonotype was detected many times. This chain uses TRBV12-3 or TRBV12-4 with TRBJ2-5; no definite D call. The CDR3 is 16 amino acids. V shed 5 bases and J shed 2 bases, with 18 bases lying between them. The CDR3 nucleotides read TGTGCCAGCAGTCCCAGTGCCAGGCGGAATCAAGAGACCCAGTACTTC. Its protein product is CASSPSARRNQETQYF.

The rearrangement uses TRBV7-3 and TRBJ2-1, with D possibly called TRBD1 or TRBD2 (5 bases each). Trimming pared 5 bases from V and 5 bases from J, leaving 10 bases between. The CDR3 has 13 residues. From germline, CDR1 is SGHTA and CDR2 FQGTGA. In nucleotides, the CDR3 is TGTGCCAGCAGCAGGGACGCGGACAATGAGCAGTTCTTC. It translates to CASSRDADNEQFF.

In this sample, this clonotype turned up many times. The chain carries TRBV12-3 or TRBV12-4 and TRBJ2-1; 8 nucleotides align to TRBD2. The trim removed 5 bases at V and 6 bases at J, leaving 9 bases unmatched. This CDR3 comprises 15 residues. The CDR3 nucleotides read TGTGCCAGCAGTCAACGGGGGGGGCTCTCCAATGAGCAGTTCTTC. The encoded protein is CASSQRGGLSNEQFF.

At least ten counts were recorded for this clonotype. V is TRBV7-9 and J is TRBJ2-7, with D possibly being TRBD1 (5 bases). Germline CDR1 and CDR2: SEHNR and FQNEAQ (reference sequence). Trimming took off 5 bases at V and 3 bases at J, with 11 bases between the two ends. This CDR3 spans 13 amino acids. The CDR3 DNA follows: TGTGCCAGCAGCCCTAGGGGCGTCTACGAGCAGTACTTC. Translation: CASSPRGVYEQYF.

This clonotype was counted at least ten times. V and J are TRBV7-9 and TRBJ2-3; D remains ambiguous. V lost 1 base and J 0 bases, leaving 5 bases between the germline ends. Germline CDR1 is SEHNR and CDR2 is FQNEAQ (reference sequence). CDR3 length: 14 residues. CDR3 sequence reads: CASSLGTSTDTQYF. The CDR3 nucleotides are TGTGCCAGCAGCTTAGGCACTAGCACAGATACGCAGTATTTT.

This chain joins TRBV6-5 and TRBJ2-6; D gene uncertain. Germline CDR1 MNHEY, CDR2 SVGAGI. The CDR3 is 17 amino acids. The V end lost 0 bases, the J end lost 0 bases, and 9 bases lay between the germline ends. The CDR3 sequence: CASSYSSLLSGANVLTF. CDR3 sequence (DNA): TGTGCCAGCAGTTACTCGAGTCTACTCTCTGGGGCCAACGTCCTGACTTTC.

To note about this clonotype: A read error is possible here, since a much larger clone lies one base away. This chain's CDR3 is CASNYLTHALAQYF. The CDR3 DNA is TGTGCCAGCAATTACTTGACACACGCGTTGGCCCAGTACTTC. The genes are TRBV28 and TRBJ2-5; D is ambiguous. Trimming shortened V by 7 bases and J by 9 bases, and 21 bases separated the two germline ends. The germline V gene has CDR1 MDHEN and CDR2 SYDVKM. The CDR3 has 14 amino acids.

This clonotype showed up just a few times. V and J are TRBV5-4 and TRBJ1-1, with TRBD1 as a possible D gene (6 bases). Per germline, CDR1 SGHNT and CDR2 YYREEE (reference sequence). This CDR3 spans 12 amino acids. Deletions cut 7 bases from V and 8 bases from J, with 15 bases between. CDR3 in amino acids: CASRRWGQEAFF. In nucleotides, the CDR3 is TGTGCCAGCCGACGGTGGGGGCAGGAAGCTTTCTTT.

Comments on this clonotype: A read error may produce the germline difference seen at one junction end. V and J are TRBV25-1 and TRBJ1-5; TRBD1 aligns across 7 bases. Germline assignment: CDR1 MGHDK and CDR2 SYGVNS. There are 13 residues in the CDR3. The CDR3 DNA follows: TGTGCCAGTTCGGACAGGTCCGATCAGCCCAAGCATTTT. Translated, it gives CASSDRSDQPKHF.

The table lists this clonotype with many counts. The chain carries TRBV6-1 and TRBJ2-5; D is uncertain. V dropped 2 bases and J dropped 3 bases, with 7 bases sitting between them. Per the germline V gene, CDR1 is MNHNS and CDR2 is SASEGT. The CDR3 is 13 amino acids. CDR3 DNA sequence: TGTGCCAGCAGTGAATCCGAGAAAGAGACCCAGTACTTC. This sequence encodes CASSESEKETQYF.

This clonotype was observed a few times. CDR3 in amino acids: CASSLVGVTNEKLFF. The CDR3 nucleotides are TGTGCCAGCAGCTTAGTGGGGGTCACTAATGAAAAACTGTTTTTT. The genes are TRBV11-2 and TRBJ1-4, with D tentatively TRBD1 (5 bases). Between the trimmed V and J ends, which lost 1 base and 2 bases, there was a span of 8 bases. The V gene's germline CDR1 is SGHAT and CDR2 FQNNGV. The CDR3 contains 15 residues.

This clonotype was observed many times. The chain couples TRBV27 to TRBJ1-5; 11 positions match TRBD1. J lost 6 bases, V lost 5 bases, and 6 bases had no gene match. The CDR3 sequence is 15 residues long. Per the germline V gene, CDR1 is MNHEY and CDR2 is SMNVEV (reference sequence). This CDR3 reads CASSTGTGGRQPQHF. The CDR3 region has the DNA TGTGCCAGCAGTACGGGGACAGGGGGTCGTCAGCCCCAGCATTTT.

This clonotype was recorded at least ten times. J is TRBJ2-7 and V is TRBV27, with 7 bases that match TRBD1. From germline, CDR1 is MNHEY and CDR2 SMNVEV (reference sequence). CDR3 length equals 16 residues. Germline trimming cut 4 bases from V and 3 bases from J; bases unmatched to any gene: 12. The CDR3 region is CASSSRPGQTRYEQYF. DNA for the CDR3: TGTGCCAGCAGTTCCCGCCCGGGACAGACACGCTACGAGCAGTACTTC.

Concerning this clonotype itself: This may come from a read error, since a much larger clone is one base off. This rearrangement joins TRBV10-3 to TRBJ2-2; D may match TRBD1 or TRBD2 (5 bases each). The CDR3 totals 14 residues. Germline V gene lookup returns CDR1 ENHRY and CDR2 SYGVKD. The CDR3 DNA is TGTGCCATCACGCAGCCAGGGACCACCGGGGAGCTGCTTTTT. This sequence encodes CAITQPGTTGELLF.

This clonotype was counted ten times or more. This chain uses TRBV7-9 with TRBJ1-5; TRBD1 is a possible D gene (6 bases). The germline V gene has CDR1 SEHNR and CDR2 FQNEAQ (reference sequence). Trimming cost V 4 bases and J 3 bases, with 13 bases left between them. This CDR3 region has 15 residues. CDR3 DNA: TGTGCCAGCAGCTCGTCGGGGGACATCAATCAGCCCCAGCATTTT. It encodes CASSSSGDINQPQHF.

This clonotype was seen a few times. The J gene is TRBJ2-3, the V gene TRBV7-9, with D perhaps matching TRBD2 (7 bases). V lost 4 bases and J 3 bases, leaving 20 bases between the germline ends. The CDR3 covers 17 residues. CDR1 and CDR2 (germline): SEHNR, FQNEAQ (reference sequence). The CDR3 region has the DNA TGTGCCAGCAGCTCCCCGCACGGGGGGCCTACAACAGATACGCAGTATTTT. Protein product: CASSSPHGGPTTDTQYF.

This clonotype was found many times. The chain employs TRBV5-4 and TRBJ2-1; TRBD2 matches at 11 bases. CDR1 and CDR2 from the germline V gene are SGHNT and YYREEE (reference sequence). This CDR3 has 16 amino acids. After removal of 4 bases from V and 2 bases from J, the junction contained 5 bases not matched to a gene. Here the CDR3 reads CASSALAGETYNEQFF. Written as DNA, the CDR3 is TGTGCCAGCAGCGCACTAGCGGGAGAAACCTACAATGAGCAGTTCTTC.

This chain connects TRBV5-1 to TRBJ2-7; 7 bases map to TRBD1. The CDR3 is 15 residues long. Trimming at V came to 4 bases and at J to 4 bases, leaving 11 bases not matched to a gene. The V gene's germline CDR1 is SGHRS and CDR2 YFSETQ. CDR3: CASSPRSPGGYEQYF. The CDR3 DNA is TGCGCCAGCAGCCCGAGGTCGCCAGGGGGATACGAGCAGTACTTC.

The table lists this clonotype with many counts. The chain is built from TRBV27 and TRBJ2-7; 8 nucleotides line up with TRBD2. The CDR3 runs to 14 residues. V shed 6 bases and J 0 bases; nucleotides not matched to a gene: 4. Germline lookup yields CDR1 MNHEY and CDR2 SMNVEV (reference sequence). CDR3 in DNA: TGTGCCAGCAGCTTTAGCGGGGCCTCCTACGAGCAGTACTTC. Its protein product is CASSFSGASYEQYF.

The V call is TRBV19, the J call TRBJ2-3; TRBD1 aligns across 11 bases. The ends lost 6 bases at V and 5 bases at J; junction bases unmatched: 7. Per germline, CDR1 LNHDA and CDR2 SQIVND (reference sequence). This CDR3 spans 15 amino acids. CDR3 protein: CASRQDRGLIDTQYF. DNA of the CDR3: TGTGCCAGTAGGCAGGACAGGGGGCTGATAGATACGCAGTATTTT.

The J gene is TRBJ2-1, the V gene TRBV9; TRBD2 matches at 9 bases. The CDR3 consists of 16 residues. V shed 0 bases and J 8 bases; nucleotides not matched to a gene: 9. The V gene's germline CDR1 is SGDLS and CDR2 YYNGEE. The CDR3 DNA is TGTGCCAGCAGCGTAGCGGGCGGGGGGGCCCCCCATGAGCAGTTCTTC. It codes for CASSVAGGGAPHEQFF.

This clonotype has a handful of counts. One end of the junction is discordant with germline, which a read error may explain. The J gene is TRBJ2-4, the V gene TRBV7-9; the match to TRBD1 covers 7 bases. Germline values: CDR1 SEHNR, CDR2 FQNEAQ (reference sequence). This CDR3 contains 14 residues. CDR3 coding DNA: TGTGCCAGCAGCTTAGAGGGGGCCAAGAACATTCAGTACTTC. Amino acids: CASSLEGAKNIQYF.

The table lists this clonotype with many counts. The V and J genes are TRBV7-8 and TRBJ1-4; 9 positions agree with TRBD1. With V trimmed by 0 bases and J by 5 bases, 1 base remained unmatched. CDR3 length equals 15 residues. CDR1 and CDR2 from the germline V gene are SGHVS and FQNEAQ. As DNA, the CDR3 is TGTGCCAGCAGCTTAGCTGGGACAGGGAATGAAAAACTGTTTTTT. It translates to CASSLAGTGNEKLFF.

The CDR3 nucleotides read TGTGCCGTTAACCCCGGGACTAGCGGCTACGAGCAGTACTTC. Amino acid sequence: CAVNPGTSGYEQYF. This sequence joins TRBV6-2 or TRBV6-3 and TRBJ2-7, with 11 bases fitting TRBD2. Germline assignment: CDR1 MNHEY and CDR2 SVGEGT. J lost 3 bases, V lost 11 bases, and 9 bases had no gene match. This CDR3 region has 14 residues.